This TCR beta chain was sequenced during a study of blood T cell repertoires in COVID-19. Study-level background: The cDNA or gDNA used as material had been derived from T cells, B-cell-depleted T cells, or PBMCs.

Sequenced by immunoSEQ multiplex PCR; TCRdb stores in-frame clones only, minus some. The profile shows about 190,000 clones, roughly four fifths of them singletons. The sample taken for sequencing was peripheral blood. This receptor was taken from a man under 40 with active or convalescent COVID-19.

The CDR3 DNA reads TGTGCCAGCAGCATGGGACCTGGAGCGGGAGAGGCCTACAATGAGCAGTTCTTC. As protein: CASSMGPGAGEAYNEQFF. The rearrangement links TRBV11-3 to TRBJ2-1, with 8 bases aligning to TRBD2. This CDR3 region has 18 residues. Trimming cost V 5 bases and J 2 bases; bases outside gene matches: 14. CDR1 is SGHNT and CDR2 is YENEEA in the germline V gene.